Following are 30 T cell receptor beta chains from one sample sequenced in a study of early T cells in non-severe SARS-CoV-2 infection. TCRdb re-called the 5' RACE reads through MiXCR, storing one row per CDR3 protein. The sample includes 50,000 to 75,000 distinct CDR3 sequences, 7% to 10% of them seen just once. Sequenced here: whole blood, sampled at baseline. The source is an adult who was a healthcare worker with PCR-confirmed SARS-CoV-2 infection or an uninfected control (not recorded which).

This chain links TRBV11-2 with TRBJ1-1, with D perhaps TRBD1 (6 bases). This CDR3 contains 14 residues. Trimming took off 0 bases at V and 6 bases at J, with 11 bases between the two ends. Per germline, CDR1 SGHAT and CDR2 FQNNGV. CDR3 coding DNA: TGTGCCAGCAGCTTAGATCCGGGGGCGGCTGAAGCTTTCTTT. It translates to CASSLDPGAAEAFF.

At least ten counts were recorded for this clonotype. Germline and junction disagree at one end, which may indicate a read error. The V gene is TRBV7-6, the J gene TRBJ2-4; the D gene is possibly TRBD2 (6 bases). Germline loops: CDR1 SGHVS, CDR2 FNYEAQ. This CDR3 comprises 14 residues. CDR3 protein: CASSLATGTPIPHF. The DNA for the CDR3 is TGTGCCAGCAGCTTGGCCACCGGGACTCCAATTCCCCACTTC.

This clonotype was detected ten times or more. The J gene is TRBJ2-5, the V gene TRBV7-6; D ambiguous. V was pared by 4 bases and J by 1 base, with 7 bases between. The germline gives CDR1 SGHVS, CDR2 FNYEAQ. This CDR3 is built from 13 residues. CDR3 in amino acids: CASSSRLQETQYF. The CDR3 DNA is TGTGCCAGCAGCTCTAGGCTCCAAGAGACCCAGTACTTC.

There are a few counts of this clonotype. The chain recombines TRBV11-2 with TRBJ1-1; maybe TRBD1 (6 bases). The germline V gene has CDR1 SGHAT and CDR2 FQNNGV. The CDR3 loop spans 13 amino acids. Deletions cut 4 bases from V and 10 bases from J, with 16 bases between. The CDR3 sequence: CASSYEKGDSAFF. DNA for the CDR3: TGTGCCAGCAGCTACGAAAAGGGGGATTCAGCTTTCTTT. Full variable domain (rest looked up from reference TRBV11-2 and TRBJ1-1): EAGVAQSPRYKIIEKRQSVAFWCNPISGHATLYWYQQILGQGPKLLIQFQNNGVVDDSQLPKDRFSAERLKGVDSTLKIQPAKLEDSAVYLCASSYEKGDSAFFGQGTRLTVV.

This clonotype has ten or more counts. V is TRBV7-9 and J is TRBJ2-7; perhaps TRBD2 as D (5 bases). The V and J ends lost 4 bases and 8 bases respectively, with 15 bases between them. Germline V gene lookup returns CDR1 SEHNR and CDR2 FQNEAQ (reference sequence). The CDR3 is made up of 13 amino acids. CDR3 sequence (DNA): TGTGCCAGCAGCTCCGGGGTGACCGCCCAGCAGTACTTC. It specifies CASSSGVTAQQYF.

This clonotype came up many times. V and J are TRBV29-1 and TRBJ1-3; no firm D call. V gave up 4 bases and J gave up 0 bases, with 7 bases separating them. Germline V gene lookup returns CDR1 SQVTM and CDR2 ANQGSEA. This CDR3 region has 13 residues. The CDR3 here is CSVAQSSGNTIYF. CDR3 in DNA: TGCAGCGTTGCCCAGTCCTCTGGAAACACCATATATTTT.

This clonotype was counted at least ten times. The gene calls are TRBV7-2 and TRBJ2-5; tentative D call: TRBD2 (5 bases). CDR3 length: 14 residues. Per the germline V gene, CDR1 is SGHTA and CDR2 is FQGNSA. The V end was cut by 5 bases, the J end by 5 bases, with 15 bases between. CDR3 sequence: CASSGWEPTETQYF. The CDR3 DNA sequence: TGTGCCAGCAGCGGATGGGAGCCAACGGAGACCCAGTACTTC. Full variable domain (outside the CDR3, taken from reference TRBV7-2 and TRBJ2-5): GAGVSQSPSNKVTEKGKDVELRCDPISGHTALYWYRQSLGQGLEFLIYFQGNSAPDKSGLPSDRFSAERTGGSVSTLTIQRTQQEDSAVYLCASSGWEPTETQYFGPGTRLLVL.

This clonotype was seen many times. The gene calls are TRBV7-2 and TRBJ2-1; D possibly corresponds to TRBD1 (6 bases). Trimming shortened V by 5 bases and J by 7 bases, and 12 bases separated the two germline ends. The V gene's germline CDR1 is SGHTA and CDR2 FQGNSA. This CDR3 has 13 residues. The CDR3, as DNA: TGTGCCAGCAGCACAGGACAGTTAAATGAGCAGTTCTTC. Encoded protein: CASSTGQLNEQFF.

This clonotype came up a few times. This chain uses TRBV21-1 with TRBJ1-2; the table's D call, TRBD1, has no DNA check behind it. TRBV21-1 constitutes a pseudogene. This CDR3 spans 17 amino acids. This CDR3 reads CASKIRPLQVRGAGYTF. CDR3 bases: TGTGCCAGCAAAATTCGCCCCCTTCAGGTCAGGGGAGCGGGCTACACCTTC.

The chain recombines TRBV3-1 with TRBJ1-1; D may be TRBD1 (5 bases). The CDR3 is 18 amino acids. Trimming left V 6 bases short and J 1 base short, with 24 bases between. CDR1 is LGHDT and CDR2 is YNNKEL in the germline V gene (reference sequence). CDR3 region: CASRRVMAGREENTEAFF. The CDR3 nucleotides read TGTGCCAGCAGAAGGGTAATGGCGGGCAGGGAAGAGAACACTGAAGCTTTCTTT.

This clonotype was observed a few times. The gene calls are TRBV6-6 and TRBJ2-7; 7 bases line up with TRBD1. Germline values: CDR1 MNHNY, CDR2 SVGAGI (reference sequence). The CDR3 covers 15 residues. The V gene end was trimmed by 0 bases and the J gene end by 5 bases; junction bases not matched to a gene: 7. The CDR3 is CASSYSLITGDEQYF. The DNA for the CDR3 is TGTGCCAGCAGTTACTCACTAATTACAGGGGACGAGCAGTACTTC.

This clonotype was picked up a small number of times. The chain combines TRBV7-2 with TRBJ2-7; 8 bases agree with TRBD2. CDR1 is SGHTA, CDR2 FQGNSA, per germline. The V and J ends lost 3 bases and 2 bases, in that order; junction bases with no gene match: 6. This CDR3 has 15 amino acids. The CDR3 protein is CASSFGLAAAYEQYF. The DNA of the CDR3 is TGTGCCAGCAGCTTTGGACTAGCAGCTGCCTACGAGCAGTACTTC.

Only a few counts were recorded for this clonotype. The chain links TRBV12-3 or TRBV12-4 to TRBJ2-5, with 9 bases that match TRBD2. With V trimmed by 6 bases and J by 1 base, 3 bases remained unmatched. This CDR3 has 14 amino acids. The CDR3 DNA reads as TGTGCCAGCAGGCGGGGGGGCTCCCAAGAGACCCAGTACTTC. It encodes CASRRGGSQETQYF.

This clonotype was seen a handful of times. The chain employs TRBV7-2 and TRBJ2-5; D not resolved. This CDR3 is built from 17 residues. V dropped 2 bases and J dropped 4 bases, with 20 bases sitting between them. CDR1 is SGHTA and CDR2 is FQGNSA in the germline V gene. In nucleotides, the CDR3 is TGTGCCAGCAGCTTACGCTCGCCTAGAATAGCCGGAGAGACCCAGTACTTC. It is translated as CASSLRSPRIAGETQYF.

This clonotype was observed a handful of times. The V call is TRBV6-5, the J call TRBJ2-3; D possibly uses TRBD1 or TRBD2 (5 bases each). Germline CDR1 MNHEY, CDR2 SVGAGI. This CDR3 has 15 residues. Trimming cost V 0 bases and J 3 bases, with 10 bases left between them. The DNA of the CDR3 is TGTGCCAGCAGTTACTCGGGGGAGCTAACAGATACGCAGTATTTT. Translated, it gives CASSYSGELTDTQYF.

The chain is built from TRBV3-1 and TRBJ2-3, with 10 bases aligning to TRBD2. J gave up 5 bases and V 8 bases, and 7 bases lay outside the gene matches. Germline V gene sequence: CDR1 LGHDT, CDR2 YNNKEL (reference sequence). The length of the CDR3 is 14 residues. The CDR3, as DNA: TGTGCCAGCCAGCAGCGGGAGGGAGGAGATACGCAGTATTTT. Protein product: CASQQREGGDTQYF.

This clonotype was recorded at least ten times. This chain links TRBV4-3 with TRBJ2-1; 7 bases match TRBD1. The junction had 6 bases not matched to a gene; V was cut back by 1 base and J by 0 bases. This CDR3 spans 17 amino acids. CDR1 and CDR2 (germline): LGHNA, YSLEER. In DNA form, the CDR3 reads TGCGCCAGCAGCCAAGTTCAGGGGGTACTCTCCTACAATGAGCAGTTCTTC. It encodes CASSQVQGVLSYNEQFF.

V usage is TRBV6-2 or TRBV6-3 and J usage is TRBJ1-1; 9 nucleotides align to TRBD1. The CDR3 loop spans 16 amino acids. Germline CDR1 MNHEY, CDR2 SVGEGT. The ends lost 6 bases at V and 7 bases at J; junction bases unmatched: 15. CDR3 bases: TGTGCCAGCAGCCGGACACAGGGGGCGATTCAGAATGAAGCTTTCTTT. Its protein is CASSRTQGAIQNEAFF.

V and J are TRBV10-3 and TRBJ1-6, with D possibly being TRBD1 (6 bases). Trimming took 10 bases from V and 5 from J, leaving 15 bases between them. The germline V gene has CDR1 ENHRY and CDR2 SYGVKD. This CDR3 spans 14 amino acids. The CDR3 DNA reads as TGTGCCACCGTCGCAGGGGCGAATAATTCACCCCTCCACTTT. As protein: CATVAGANNSPLHF.

This clonotype has just a few counts. CDR3 amino acids: CASSLSYNEQFF. For the CDR3, the DNA is TGTGCCAGCAGCTTATCCTACAATGAGCAGTTCTTC. This chain connects TRBV7-9 to TRBJ2-1; D call uncertain. Germline V gene data show CDR1 as SEHNR and CDR2 as FQNEAQ (reference sequence). V shed 2 bases and J shed 1 base, with 0 bases lying between them. The CDR3 consists of 12 residues.

This clonotype has only a few counts. The chain recombines TRBV5-6 with TRBJ2-1; 13 nucleotides match TRBD2. CDR3 length: 17 residues. Losses at the gene ends were 2 bases for V and 4 bases for J; bases not matched to a gene: 6. Germline V gene data show CDR1 as SGHDT and CDR2 as YYEEEE. The CDR3 sequence: CASSFFGTSGVYNEQFF. As DNA, the CDR3 is TGTGCCAGCAGCTTTTTTGGGACTAGCGGGGTTTACAATGAGCAGTTCTTC.

The DNA of the CDR3 is TGTGCCAGCAGTTCCCCCACTAGCGGGAGGGGCAATGAGCAGTTCTTC. It yields the protein CASSSPTSGRGNEQFF. This chain uses TRBV6-6 with TRBJ2-1; 13 bases align to TRBD2. CDR1 MNHNY and CDR2 SVGAGI come from the germline V gene (reference sequence). J was trimmed by 6 bases and V by 4 bases; bases with no gene match: 6. The CDR3 sequence is 16 residues long.

This clonotype has more than one count but fewer than ten. V usage is TRBV12-3 or TRBV12-4 and J usage is TRBJ2-4; no clear D gene. This CDR3 has 15 amino acids. V was trimmed by 4 bases and J by 0 bases, leaving 10 bases between them. Here the CDR3 reads CASSSHNLAKNIQYF. The CDR3 coding sequence is TGTGCCAGCAGTTCCCATAACTTAGCCAAAAACATTCAGTACTTC.

This clonotype was seen more than once but under ten times. This chain connects TRBV4-2 to TRBJ1-5; 7 bases line up with TRBD1. Germline CDR1 is LGHNA and CDR2 is YNFKEQ. The length of the CDR3 is 14 residues. J gave up 2 bases and V 4 bases, and 2 bases lay outside the gene matches. The chain's CDR3 is CASSPGTGNQPQHF. The CDR3 bases are TGTGCCAGCAGCCCCGGGACAGGCAATCAGCCCCAGCATTTT.

The chain is built from TRBV4-2 and TRBJ2-2; D gene uncertain. The germline V gene encodes CDR1 LGHNA and CDR2 YNFKEQ. The CDR3 contains 14 residues. V lost 0 bases and J lost 0, with 2 bases in between. The CDR3 loop is CASSQDPNTGELFF. CDR3 sequence (DNA): TGTGCCAGCAGCCAAGATCCGAACACCGGGGAGCTGTTTTTT.

The chain employs TRBV4-3 and TRBJ2-3; 12 positions agree with TRBD2. With V trimmed by 2 bases and J by 6 bases, 6 bases remained unmatched. The CDR3 totals 16 residues. Germline V CDR1 and CDR2: LGHNA, YSLEER. This chain's CDR3 is CASSQQLAGGMDTQYF. In nucleotides, the CDR3 is TGCGCCAGCAGCCAACAACTAGCGGGAGGAATGGATACGCAGTATTTT.

V and J are TRBV5-4 and TRBJ2-3, with a weak D call TRBD2 (5 bases). Germline-derived CDR1 and CDR2 are SGHNT and YYREEE (reference sequence). The CDR3 is made up of 17 amino acids. Deletions cut 1 base from V and 0 bases from J, with 15 bases between. Here the CDR3 DNA reads TGTGCCAGCAGCTTGCCCAAGGGCGGCGGGAGCACAGATACGCAGTATTTT. Translation gives CASSLPKGGGSTDTQYF.

This clonotype was seen ten or more times. The genes are TRBV12-3 or TRBV12-4 and TRBJ2-1; D not resolved. The CDR3 runs 13 residues. The V gene lost 3 bases and the J gene lost 9 bases, with 12 bases spanning the gap. This chain's CDR3 is CASSFLETGEQFF. DNA for the CDR3: TGTGCCAGCAGTTTTCTCGAAACTGGTGAGCAGTTCTTC.

This clonotype was seen many times. V usage is TRBV18 and J usage is TRBJ2-7, with 7 positions matching TRBD2. Germline CDR1 reads KGHSH; CDR2 reads LQKENI. V dropped 6 bases and J dropped 3; count of bases not matched to a gene: 5. This CDR3 is built from 13 residues. The CDR3 sequence: CASSLAGVYEQYF. The CDR3, as DNA: TGTGCCAGCTCCCTTGCGGGGGTCTACGAGCAGTACTTC.

This clonotype has a handful of counts. A read error may explain this, as a much larger clone is one base away. V is TRBV9 and J is TRBJ2-2, with 8 bases fitting TRBD1. The CDR3 extends over 15 amino acids. Germline V gene lookup returns CDR1 SGDLS and CDR2 YYNGEE. Losses at the gene ends were 4 bases for V and 1 base for J; bases not matched to a gene: 3. CDR3 amino acids: CASSTGTGNTGELFF. CDR3 sequence (DNA): TGTGCCAGCAGCACCGGGACAGGGAACACCGGGGAGCTGTTTTTT.